This T cell receptor beta chain was captured in a study of blood T cell repertoires in COVID-19. Background on the study: Sites in the United States, Italy and Spain provided acute and convalescent COVID-19 samples. Sample material is recorded as cDNA or gDNA derived from T cells, B-cell-depleted T cells, or PBMCs.

There are 14 residues in the CDR3. CDR1 is MDHEN and CDR2 is SYDVKM in the germline V gene. V lost 3 bases, J lost 5 bases, and 6 bases stayed unmatched. Sequenced by immunoSEQ multiplex PCR; TCRdb stores in-frame clones only, minus some. Here the sample spans approximately 250,000 clones, around 88% being singletons. Seattle enrolled patients during active infection and tracked them longitudinally. The chain recombines TRBV28 with TRBJ1-1, with 7 bases lining up with TRBD1. Sequenced: peripheral blood. The TCR was taken from a woman of 80 years or more with COVID-19, enrolled during active disease. The CDR3 is CASSLQGGRTEAFF. CDR3 nucleotide sequence: TGTGCCAGCAGTTTGCAGGGGGGAAGGACTGAAGCTTTCTTT.